Listed below are T cell receptor beta chains from one sample, sequenced in a study of T cell responses to AZD1222 COVID-19 vaccine. Some clones are missing from TCRdb's copy, which holds only in-frame ones; the method was immunoSEQ multiplex PCR. This table has 95,000 to 120,000 clones, more than 70% appearing once. Sequenced here: peripheral blood, sampled on day 0 of AZD1222 vaccination. The receptors originated from an adult in good health. Each CDR3 is given with its conserved first and last residue. D genes are given only for firm matches. Only some rows state a clone size, as once, few, many or a class for expanded clones.

- TRBD1 TRBJ1-6 15 TRBV9 TGTGCCAGCAGCCTTGAAGGACAGGGTCGTTCACCCCTCCACTTT CASSLEGQGRSPLHF
- - TRBJ2-5 13 TRBV18 TGTGCCAGCTCACCCAGTCAGGAAGAGACCCAGTACTTC CASSPSQEETQYF
- TRBD1 TRBJ1-5 14 TRBV13 TGTGCCAGCAGCTCACGGACAGGGGATCAGCCCCAGCATTTT CASSSRTGDQPQHF
- - TRBJ2-1 17 TRBV5-6 TGTGCCACCCAGCCGAGACGCGACCTTATCAGGTACAATGAGCAGTTCTTC CATQPRRDLIRYNEQFF
once - TRBJ2-3 13 TRBV5-4 TGTGCCAGCAGCTTGGCCGTCACAGGTACGCAGTATTTT CASSLAVTGTQYF
- TRBD2 TRBJ2-7 14 TRBV2 TGTGCCAGCATGGCGGGGGTTATTTTGTACGAGCAGTACTTC CASMAGVILYEQYF
- - TRBJ1-1 16 TRBV4-1 TGCGCCAGCAGCCAAGATCCGGGGGGTCGGAACACTGAAGCTTTCTTT CASSQDPGGRNTEAFF
- - TRBJ1-4 10 TRBV6-5 TGTGCCACATTGGACGAAAAACTGTTTTTT CATLDEKLFF
- - TRBJ2-7 16 TRBV2 TGTGCCAGCAGTGAAGCGCGGATACCGCTCTCCTACGAGCAGTACTTC CASSEARIPLSYEQYF
- - TRBJ1-1 14 TRBV30 TGTGCCTGGAGCGACGGGAGGATGAACACTGAAGCTTTCTTT CAWSDGRMNTEAFF
once TRBD1 TRBJ2-5 15 TRBV20-1 TGCAGTGCTAGTTACGCTCAGGGGGTTCAAGAGACCCAGTACTTC CSASYAQGVQETQYF
- - TRBJ2-2 13 TRBV7-9 TGTGCCAGCAGCCAATATTTGCCCGGGGAGCTGTTTTTT CASSQYLPGELFF
- - TRBJ1-5 16 TRBV24-1 TGTGCCACCAGTGATTTGAGGGGAGATGGCAATCAGCCCCAGCATTTT CATSDLRGDGNQPQHF
- - TRBJ1-1 18 TRBV13 TGTGCCAGCAGCTTATTGCCGAAGACAGGTAAGATGAACACTGAAGCTTTCTTT CASSLLPKTGKMNTEAFF
- - TRBJ1-5 15 TRBV6-4 TGTGCCAGCAGTGACTCGATAGGGGGCAATCAGCCCCAGCATTTT CASSDSIGGNQPQHF
- TRBD1 TRBJ1-1 15 TRBV19 TGTGCCAGTAGTAAGTGGGGACAGGGAGGGACTGAAGCTTTCTTT CASSKWGQGGTEAFF
- - TRBJ1-2 13 TRBV23-1 TGCGCCAGTAGGGGGGGTCCAAACTATGGCTACACCTTC CASRGGPNYGYTF
- - TRBJ2-7 15 TRBV11-2 TGTGCCAGCAGCTTAGGACAGGTCAGCTCCTACGAGCAGTACTTC CASSLGQVSSYEQYF
once TRBD2 TRBJ2-3 18 TRBV7-2 TGTGCCAGCAGACATGGGGAGCGGGGCATAGCTAGCACAGATACGCAGTATTTT CASRHGERGIASTDTQYF
many - TRBJ1-2 15 TRBV21-1 TGTGCCAGCAGCTTTCGGACAGAGACTAACTATGGCTACACCTTC CASSFRTETNYGYTF
- - TRBJ1-2 15 TRBV3-1/TRBV3-2 TGTGCCAGCAGCCAAGAGGACAGCGGATCCTATGGCTACACCTTC CASSQEDSGSYGYTF
- - TRBJ2-1 15 TRBV7-2 TGTGCCAGCAGCCCGGGACCCGAGCTCTACAATGAGCAGTTCTTC CASSPGPELYNEQFF
once - TRBJ1-5 15 TRBV19 TGTGCCAGTAGTCTGGGGCAGGCGATCAATCAGCCCCAGCATTTT CASSLGQAINQPQHF
- - TRBJ2-6 16 TRBV19 TGTGCCAGTAGTATAGATTGGACCTCTGGGGCCAACGTCCTGACTTTC CASSIDWTSGANVLTF
- - TRBJ2-7 14 TRBV13 TGTGCCAGTGGGCTATGGGTAGTGCCCTACGAGCAGTACTTC CASGLWVVPYEQYF
- TRBD1 TRBJ1-2 12 TRBV24-1 TGTGCCACCAGTGACCCCGACAGGGGTTACACCTTC CATSDPDRGYTF
- - TRBJ1-6 16 TRBV14 TGTGCCAGCAGCCCCCCGTCCGGGGGAGCGGGAGCACCCCTCCACTTT CASSPPSGGAGAPLHF
- - TRBJ1-1 13 TRBV28 TGTGCCTCTAGCCGGGACTCCGGGGGGAAAGCTTTCTTT CASSRDSGGKAFF
- - TRBJ2-1 15 TRBV7-8 TGTGCCAGCAGCCCCAGGACTTACTCCTACAATGAGCAGTTCTTC CASSPRTYSYNEQFF
- TRBD1 TRBJ1-5 16 TRBV10-2 TGCGCCAGCAGTTCCCGGGACAGGTATAGCAATCAGCCCCAGCATTTT CASSSRDRYSNQPQHF
- - TRBJ1-3 15 TRBV7-6 TGTGCCAGCAGCTCCCTCTACCGTACAGAAAACACCATATATTTT CASSSLYRTENTIYF
- - TRBJ1-2 12 TRBV5-1 TGCGCCAGCAGCTTGGGGGGTTCGGACTACACCTTC CASSLGGSDYTF
- TRBD2 TRBJ2-2 17 TRBV19 TGTGCCAGTAGTATAGGTCGGCGGGGGGCCAACACCGGGGAGCTGTTTTTT CASSIGRRGANTGELFF
- TRBD2 TRBJ2-1 17 TRBV18 TGTGCCAGCTCACCACCGAAGCGGGGGGGCTCCTACAATGAGCAGTTCTTC CASSPPKRGGSYNEQFF
- TRBD1 TRBJ1-5 15 TRBV3-1/TRBV3-2 TGTGCCAGCAGCTTCCGGGACAGGGGCCATCAGCCCCAGCATTTT CASSFRDRGHQPQHF
- - TRBJ2-6 18 TRBV7-9 TGTGCCAGCAGCCTCCAGGGAACAGCCCTCTCTGGGGCCAACGTCCTGACTTTC CASSLQGTALSGANVLTF
- TRBD1 TRBJ1-6 16 TRBV6-1 TGTGCCAGCAGTGATCACCGGGACAGGGTAACTTCACCCCTCCACTTT CASSDHRDRVTSPLHF
- - TRBJ1-1 12 TRBV6-5 TGTGCCGGACGGGGATCGGACACTGAAGCTTTCTTT CAGRGSDTEAFF
- - TRBJ1-2 14 TRBV9 TGTGCCAGCAGCGTAGCGATGGTAGGATATGGCTACACCTTC CASSVAMVGYGYTF
few - TRBJ2-5 15 TRBV6-5 TGTGCCAGCAGTTACTCGACTGGACTATGGGAGACCCAGTACTTC CASSYSTGLWETQYF
few - TRBJ2-7 14 TRBV2 TGTGCCAGCTGTTTCGGTAGCCTATCCTACGAGCAGTACTTC CASCFGSLSYEQYF
- - TRBJ1-6 16 TRBV7-3 TGTGCCAGCAGCTTAATGTCAGGGGACAATAATTCACCCCTCCACTTT CASSLMSGDNNSPLHF
- - TRBJ2-7 14 TRBV7-6 TGTGCCAGCAGCTTAGACGGGAGCTCCTACGAGCAGTACTTC CASSLDGSSYEQYF
- - TRBJ2-5 14 TRBV6-5 TGTGCCAGCAGCGGGGTCGGGGTAGCCGAGACCCAGTACTTC CASSGVGVAETQYF
- - TRBJ1-1 14 TRBV18 TGTGCCAGCTCACCGCAGGGAAGTAGGACTGAAGCTTTCTTT CASSPQGSRTEAFF
once - TRBJ1-2 14 TRBV28 TGTGCCAGCAGTCCGGGACACGTCTTCGGTGGCTACACCTTC CASSPGHVFGGYTF
- - TRBJ2-6 15 TRBV5-4 TGTGCCAGCAGCTTGGTAGGGACAGGGGCCAACGTCCTGACTTTC CASSLVGTGANVLTF
few - TRBJ2-7 12 TRBV28 TGTGCCAGCAGTATCAATCGGGACGAGCAGTACTTC CASSINRDEQYF
- TRBD1 TRBJ2-2 22 TRBV27 TGTGCCAGCAGTCCCCGCGCCGTCGGGACAGCCAGAATCAAGCCGAACACCGGGGAGCTGTTTTTT CASSPRAVGTARIKPNTGELFF
- - TRBJ2-7 12 TRBV3-1/TRBV3-2 TGTGCCAGCAGCCAAGTGGGGTACGAGCAGTACTTC CASSQVGYEQYF
- TRBD1 TRBJ1-4 15 TRBV7-9 TGTGCCAGCAGCCCAGAACAGGGGAACAATGAAAAACTGTTTTTT CASSPEQGNNEKLFF
- - TRBJ2-1 15 TRBV27 TGTGCCAGCAGGCCGATCCAGAGCTCCTACAATGAGCAGTTCTTC CASRPIQSSYNEQFF
few - TRBJ2-3 15 TRBV7-9 TGTGCCAGCAGCCCTGGAGCGACGGTGACAGATACGCAGTATTTT CASSPGATVTDTQYF
- - TRBJ1-5 14 TRBV6-5 TGTGCCAGCAGTTACGGGCAGGGGCGCCAGCCCCAGCATTTT CASSYGQGRQPQHF
- - TRBJ1-2 13 TRBV28 TGTGCCAGCAGTTCGACTTCTAACTATGGCTACACCTTC CASSSTSNYGYTF
- - TRBJ1-3 14 TRBV5-4 TGTGCCAGCAGCTTGGACAACTCTGGAAACACCATATATTTT CASSLDNSGNTIYF
- TRBD1 TRBJ1-6 14 TRBV18 TGTGCCAGCTCACCGGGACAGGGCGGATCACCCCTCCACTTT CASSPGQGGSPLHF
- - TRBJ1-4 14 TRBV6-1 TGTGCCAGCAGTGAAGGGCAGAATAATGAAAAACTGTTTTTT CASSEGQNNEKLFF